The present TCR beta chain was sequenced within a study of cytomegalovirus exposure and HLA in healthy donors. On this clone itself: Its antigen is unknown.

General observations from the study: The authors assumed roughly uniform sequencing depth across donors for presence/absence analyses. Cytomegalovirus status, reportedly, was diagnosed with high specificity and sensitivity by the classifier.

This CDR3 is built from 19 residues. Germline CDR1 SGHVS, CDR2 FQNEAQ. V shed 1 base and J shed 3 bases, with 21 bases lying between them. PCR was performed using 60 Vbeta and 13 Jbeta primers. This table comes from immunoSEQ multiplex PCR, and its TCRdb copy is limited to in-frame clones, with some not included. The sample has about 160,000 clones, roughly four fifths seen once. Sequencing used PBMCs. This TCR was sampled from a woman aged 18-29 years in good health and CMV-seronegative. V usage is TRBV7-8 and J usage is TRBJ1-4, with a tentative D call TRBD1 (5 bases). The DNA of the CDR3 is TGTGCCAGCAGCTTAGTTCTCTCACCGGGGGGGGAGGCTAATGAAAAACTGTTTTTT. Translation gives CASSLVLSPGGEANEKLFF.